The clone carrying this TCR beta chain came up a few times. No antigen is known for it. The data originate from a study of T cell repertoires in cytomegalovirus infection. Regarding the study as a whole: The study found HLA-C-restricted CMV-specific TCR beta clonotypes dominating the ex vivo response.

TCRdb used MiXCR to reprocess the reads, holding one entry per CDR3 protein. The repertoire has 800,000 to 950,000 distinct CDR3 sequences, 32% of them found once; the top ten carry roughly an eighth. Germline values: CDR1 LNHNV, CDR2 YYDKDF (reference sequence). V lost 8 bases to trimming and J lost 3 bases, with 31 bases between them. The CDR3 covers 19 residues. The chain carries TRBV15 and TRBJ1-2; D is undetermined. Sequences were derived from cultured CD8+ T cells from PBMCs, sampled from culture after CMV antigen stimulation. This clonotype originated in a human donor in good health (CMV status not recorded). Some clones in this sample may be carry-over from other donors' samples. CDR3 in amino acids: CATRSTHPIARREDYGYTF. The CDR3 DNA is TGTGCCACCCGATCAACTCATCCAATAGCCCGCCGAGAGGACTATGGCTACACCTTC. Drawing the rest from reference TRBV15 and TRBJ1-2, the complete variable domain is DAMVIQNPRYQVTQFGKPVTLSCSQTLNHNVMYWYQQKSSQAPKLLFHYYDKDFNNEADTPDNFQSRRPNTSFCFLDIRSPGLGDTAMYLCATRSTHPIARREDYGYTFGSGTRLTVV.